The 17 T cell receptor beta chains reported below all come from one sample, sequenced in a study of CD8+CD57+ T cells in acquired aplastic anemia. Previously, flow cytometry had revealed CD8+CD57+ cell expansion in the patients chosen for sequencing. Genomic DNA templated the TCR beta VDJ and CDR3 profiling. TCRdb called the reads again in MiXCR, with one record for every CDR3 protein. The sample lists some 200,000 distinct CDR3 sequences; more than 55% were seen once. The sample comprised sorted CD4+, CD8+, or CD8+CD57+ T cells (not recorded which) from PBMCs. These receptors originate from a human donor with aplastic anemia.

On this clonotype itself: One end of the junction fails to match germline, which may point to a read error. This sequence joins TRBV20-1 and TRBJ2-5, with 7 bases aligning to TRBD2. CDR1 and CDR2 (germline): DFQATT, SNEGSKA (reference sequence). The CDR3 has 16 residues. In DNA, the CDR3 is TGCAGTGCTAGTTCGGCTAGCGGACTCCTATCGGAGACCCAGCACTTC. As protein: CSASSASGLLSETQHF.

The chain has TRBV19 and TRBJ1-2; D is undetermined. Germline V gene sequence: CDR1 LNHDA, CDR2 SQIVND (reference sequence). Trimming stripped 11 bases from V and 0 bases from J, with 16 bases between. This CDR3 has 14 amino acids. The CDR3 here is CAVEERGANYGYTF. CDR3 DNA: TGTGCCGTAGAGGAGCGAGGTGCTAACTATGGCTACACCTTC.

This clonotype was seen at least ten times. The CDR3 here is CASSKAGSYEQYF. In DNA, the CDR3 is TGTGCCAGCAGTAAGGCAGGGTCCTACGAGCAGTACTTC. This chain connects TRBV27 to TRBJ2-7; D possibly corresponds to TRBD1 (5 bases). Germline CDR1 and CDR2: MNHEY and SMNVEV (reference sequence). With 5 bases removed from V and 1 base from J, the gap between germline ends came to 9 bases. CDR3 length: 13 amino acids.

This clonotype came up once. This chain uses TRBV7-3 with TRBJ2-7, with 9 bases lining up with TRBD2. Trimming at V came to 5 bases and at J to 3 bases, leaving 8 bases not matched to a gene. The V gene's germline CDR1 is SGHTA and CDR2 FQGTGA. The CDR3 totals 15 residues. The CDR3 DNA is TGTGCCAGCAGCCCGACTAGCGGTACCGGCTACGAGCAGTACTTC. It is translated as CASSPTSGTGYEQYF.

The CDR3 nucleotides are TGCGCCAGCAGCGTCGACAGGGGGCCTGCCTACGAGCAGTACTTC. Protein product: CASSVDRGPAYEQYF. The chain is built from TRBV5-1 and TRBJ2-7; 10 bases fit TRBD1. Germline V gene lookup returns CDR1 SGHRS and CDR2 YFSETQ. The CDR3 length is 15 residues. The V segment lost 4 bases and the J segment 2 bases; nucleotides outside the gene matches: 6. The complete variable domain, with remaining parts taken from reference TRBV5-1 and TRBJ2-7, reads KAGVTQTPRYLIKTRGQQVTLSCSPISGHRSVSWYQQTPGQGLQFLFEYFSETQRNKGNFPGRFSGRQFSNSRSEMNVSTLELGDSALYLCASSVDRGPAYEQYFGPGTRLTVT.

The chain carries TRBV2 and TRBJ1-1; maybe TRBD1 (6 bases). The CDR3 consists of 12 residues. Trimming took off 5 bases at V and 11 bases at J, with 15 bases between the two ends. Looked up from germline, CDR1 is SNHLY and CDR2 is FYNNEI. DNA for the CDR3: TGTGCCAGCAGTCCCAATACAGGGATGGCTTTCTTT. Amino acids: CASSPNTGMAFF.

This clonotype was seen more than once but under ten times. The genes are TRBV2 and TRBJ1-2, with 8 nucleotides matching TRBD1. From germline, CDR1 is SNHLY and CDR2 FYNNEI. J gave up 4 bases and V 4 bases, and 2 bases lay outside the gene matches. This CDR3 is 13 amino acids long. The CDR3 DNA sequence: TGTGCCAGCAGTGCCCAGGGGGCCTATGGCTACACCTTC. It specifies CASSAQGAYGYTF.

The rearrangement links TRBV15 to TRBJ1-1; 7 bases match TRBD1. The J segment lost 0 bases and the V segment lost 6 bases, leaving 16 bases of the junction unmatched. CDR1 is LNHNV, CDR2 YYDKDF, per germline (reference sequence). This CDR3 has 18 amino acids. CDR3 DNA sequence: TGTGCCACCAGTCGACCAATCTGGACAGGTACCATGAACACTGAAGCTTTCTTT. Its translation is CATSRPIWTGTMNTEAFF.

The V gene is TRBV6-5, the J gene TRBJ1-4, with 9 bases fitting TRBD1. Per the germline V gene, CDR1 is MNHEY and CDR2 is SVGAGI. The V gene end was trimmed by 6 bases and the J gene end by 8 bases; junction bases not matched to a gene: 13. The CDR3 length is 16 residues. The DNA for the CDR3 is TGTGCCAGCAGAGATAACTGGGGACAGGGAGGCGAAAAACTGTTTTTT. Its translation: CASRDNWGQGGEKLFF.

This clonotype was recorded a few times. The J gene is TRBJ1-6, the V gene TRBV25-1; D possibly corresponds to TRBD1 (5 bases). Germline V gene sequence: CDR1 MGHDK, CDR2 SYGVNS. The germline V and J ends were trimmed by 3 bases and 0 bases, with 9 bases remaining between them. The length of the CDR3 is 16 residues. CDR3 in DNA: TGTGCCAGCAGTGATGGGGGAGTCTCCTATAATTCACCCCTCCACTTT. Amino acid sequence: CASSDGGVSYNSPLHF. Drawing the rest from reference TRBV25-1 and TRBJ1-6, the complete variable domain is EADIYQTPRYLVIGTGKKITLECSQTMGHDKMYWYQQDPGMELHLIHYSYGVNSTEKGDLSSESTVSRIRTEHFPLTLESARPSHTSQYLCASSDGGVSYNSPLHFGNGTRLTVT.

V gene TRBV20-1 combines with J gene TRBJ1-2, with D maybe TRBD1 (5 bases). This CDR3 has 13 residues. Germline CDR1 and CDR2: DFQATT and SNEGSKA (reference sequence). The V and J ends lost 4 bases and 4 bases respectively, with 13 bases between them. The CDR3 loop reads CSAKAGWGYGYTF. CDR3 in DNA: TGCAGTGCTAAGGCAGGGTGGGGCTATGGCTACACCTTC.

The chain combines TRBV20-1 with TRBJ1-1; D unclear. Germline-derived CDR1 and CDR2 are DFQATT and SNEGSKA (reference sequence). The CDR3 is 13 amino acids. The V and J ends lost 3 bases and 0 bases respectively, with 8 bases between them. The CDR3 DNA reads TGCAGTGCTAGGACACCTATGAACACTGAAGCTTTCTTT. Translation gives CSARTPMNTEAFF.

This chain joins TRBV7-8 and TRBJ2-5; 7 positions agree with TRBD1. The CDR3 has 14 amino acids. Germline trimming cut 5 bases from V and 3 bases from J; bases unmatched to any gene: 6. Germline values: CDR1 SGHVS, CDR2 FQNEAQ. In DNA, the CDR3 is TGTGCCAGCAGCCTAGACAGGGTCGAAGAGACCCAGTACTTC. Protein sequence: CASSLDRVEETQYF.

A note on this clonotype: Sequence at one end of the junction differs from germline and may be a read error. The V call is TRBV19, the J call TRBJ1-5; D ambiguous. The CDR3 totals 14 residues. CDR1 is LNHDA and CDR2 is SQIVND in the germline V gene (reference sequence). CDR3 protein: CASSMREYNQSQHF. The CDR3 DNA is TGTGCCAGTAGTATGAGGGAATACAATCAGTCCCAGCATTTT.

This chain uses TRBV7-9 with TRBJ1-5; maybe TRBD1 (5 bases). Germline CDR1 is SEHNR and CDR2 is FQNEAQ (reference sequence). The CDR3 is made up of 12 amino acids. V shed 0 bases and J shed 12 bases, with 9 bases lying between them. The CDR3 loop is CASSLASGNQHF. The CDR3 nucleotides are TGTGCCAGCAGCTTAGCGTCAGGGAACCAGCATTTT.

Comment on this clonotype: An end of the junction does not agree with germline; a read error may underlie this. The rearrangement links TRBV10-1 to TRBJ2-5; D is undetermined. CDR1 WNHNN and CDR2 SYGVQD come from the germline V gene (reference sequence). This CDR3 comprises 15 residues. In DNA form, the CDR3 reads TGCGCCGGCAGTGCCAAGAGCAGGTACCAAGATACCCAGTACTTC. As protein: CAGSAKSRYQDTQYF.

V is TRBV2 and J is TRBJ2-1, with D unclear. V was cut by 0 bases and J by 6 bases, with 18 bases left in between. Germline values: CDR1 SNHLY, CDR2 FYNNEI. The CDR3 has 17 amino acids. The CDR3 nucleotides are TGTGCCAGCAGTGAAGCGGTCCGATCCGCGCGTCGCAATGAGCAGTTCTTC. Its translation: CASSEAVRSARRNEQFF.